The clone carrying this T cell receptor beta chain occurred many times. Its antigen is undetermined. This specimen belongs to a study of identical twins. Overall study results and limits: Memory repertoires lacked the insertion deficit that abundant cord blood beta clonotypes showed. Some out-of-frame alpha sequences were shared by twins, and these showed excess low generation probability.

No donor was unhealthy or non-Caucasian. Template switching (which added a universal primer site) was used, and cDNA carried unique molecular identifiers. Each CDR3 protein is one row after TCRdb ran MiXCR on the 5' RACE reads. The repertoire consists of 650,000 to 800,000 distinct CDR3 sequences, with over 8.5% occurring once and the leading ten covering approximately 0.94%. This CDR3 region has 14 residues. Trimming took 7 bases from V and 3 from J; bases not matched to a gene: 4. The same sample was also studied in work on yellow fever vaccine responses in identical twins.

Material: PBMCs. The chain is built from TRBV12-3 or TRBV12-4 and TRBJ2-4; TRBD1 matches at 9 bases. This TCR came from a woman under 30 in good health. CDR3 amino acids: CASNRQGGKNIQYF. The CDR3 bases are TGTGCCAGCAATCGACAGGGGGGCAAAAACATTCAGTACTTC.